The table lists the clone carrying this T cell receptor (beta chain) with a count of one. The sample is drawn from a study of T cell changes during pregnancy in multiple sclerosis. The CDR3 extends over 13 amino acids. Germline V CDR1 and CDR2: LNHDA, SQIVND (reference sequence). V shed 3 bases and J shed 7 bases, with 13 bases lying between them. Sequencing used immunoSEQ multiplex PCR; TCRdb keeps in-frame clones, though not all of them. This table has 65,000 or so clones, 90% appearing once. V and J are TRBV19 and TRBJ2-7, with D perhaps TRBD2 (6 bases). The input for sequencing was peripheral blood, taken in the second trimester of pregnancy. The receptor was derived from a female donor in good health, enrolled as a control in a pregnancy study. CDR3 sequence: CASSIGAAGEQYF. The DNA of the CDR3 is TGTGCCAGTAGTATTGGGGCGGCGGGAGAGCAGTACTTC.